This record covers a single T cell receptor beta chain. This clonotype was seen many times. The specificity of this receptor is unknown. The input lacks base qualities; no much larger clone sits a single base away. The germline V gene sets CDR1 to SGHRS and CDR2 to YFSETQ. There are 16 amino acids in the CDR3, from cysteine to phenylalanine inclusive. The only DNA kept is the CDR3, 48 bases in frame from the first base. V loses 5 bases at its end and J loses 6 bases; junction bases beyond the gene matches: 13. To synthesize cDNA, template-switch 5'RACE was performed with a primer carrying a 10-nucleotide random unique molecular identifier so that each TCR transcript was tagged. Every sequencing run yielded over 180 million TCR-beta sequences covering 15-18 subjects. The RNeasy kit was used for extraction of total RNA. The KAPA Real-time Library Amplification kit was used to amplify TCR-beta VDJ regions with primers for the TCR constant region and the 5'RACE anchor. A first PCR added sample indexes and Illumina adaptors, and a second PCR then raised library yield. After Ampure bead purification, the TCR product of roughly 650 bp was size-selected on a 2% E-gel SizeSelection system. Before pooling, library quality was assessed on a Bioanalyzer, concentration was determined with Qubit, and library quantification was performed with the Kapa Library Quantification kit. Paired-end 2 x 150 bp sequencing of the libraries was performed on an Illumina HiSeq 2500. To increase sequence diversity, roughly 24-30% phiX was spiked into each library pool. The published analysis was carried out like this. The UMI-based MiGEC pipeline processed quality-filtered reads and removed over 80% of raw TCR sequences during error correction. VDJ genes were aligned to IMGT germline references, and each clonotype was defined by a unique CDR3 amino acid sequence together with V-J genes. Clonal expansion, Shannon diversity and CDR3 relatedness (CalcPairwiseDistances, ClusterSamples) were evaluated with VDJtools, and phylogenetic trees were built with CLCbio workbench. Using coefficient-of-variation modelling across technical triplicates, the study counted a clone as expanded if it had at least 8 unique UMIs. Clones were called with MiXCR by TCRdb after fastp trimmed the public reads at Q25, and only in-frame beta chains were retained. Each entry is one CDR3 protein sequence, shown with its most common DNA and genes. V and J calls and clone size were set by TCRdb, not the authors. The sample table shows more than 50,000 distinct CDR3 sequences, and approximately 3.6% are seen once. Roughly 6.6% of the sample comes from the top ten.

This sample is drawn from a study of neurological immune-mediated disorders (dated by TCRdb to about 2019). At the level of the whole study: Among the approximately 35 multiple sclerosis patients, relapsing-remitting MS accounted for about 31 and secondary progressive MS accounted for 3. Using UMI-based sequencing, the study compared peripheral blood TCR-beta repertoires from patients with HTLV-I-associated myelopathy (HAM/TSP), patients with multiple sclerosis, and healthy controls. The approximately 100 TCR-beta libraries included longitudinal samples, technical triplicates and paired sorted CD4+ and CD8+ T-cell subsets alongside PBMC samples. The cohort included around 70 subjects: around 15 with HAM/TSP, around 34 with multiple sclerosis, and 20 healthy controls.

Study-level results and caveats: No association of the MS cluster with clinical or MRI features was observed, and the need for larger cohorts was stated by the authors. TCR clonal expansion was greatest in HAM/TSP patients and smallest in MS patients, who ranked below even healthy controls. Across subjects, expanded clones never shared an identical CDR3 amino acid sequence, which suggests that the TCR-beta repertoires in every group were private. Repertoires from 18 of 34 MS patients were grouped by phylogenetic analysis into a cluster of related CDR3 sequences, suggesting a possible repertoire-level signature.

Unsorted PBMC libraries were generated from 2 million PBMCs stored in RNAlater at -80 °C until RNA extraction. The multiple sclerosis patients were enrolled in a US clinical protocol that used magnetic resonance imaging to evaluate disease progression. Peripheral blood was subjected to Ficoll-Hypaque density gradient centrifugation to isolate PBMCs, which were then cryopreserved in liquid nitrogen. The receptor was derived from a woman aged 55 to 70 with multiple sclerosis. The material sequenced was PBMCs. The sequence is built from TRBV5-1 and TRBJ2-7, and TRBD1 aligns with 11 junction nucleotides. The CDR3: CASRSGPGQGVCEQYF. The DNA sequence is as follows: TGCGCCAGCAGGTCCGGGCCGGGACAGGGGGTGTGCGAGCAGTACTTC. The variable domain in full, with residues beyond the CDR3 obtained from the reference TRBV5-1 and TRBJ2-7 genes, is KAGVTQTPRYLIKTRGQQVTLSCSPISGHRSVSWYQQTPGQGLQFLFEYFSETQRNKGNFPGRFSGRQFSNSRSEMNVSTLELGDSALYLCASRSGPGQGVCEQYFGPGTRLTVT.